The source of this T cell receptor beta chain is a study of blood T cell repertoires in COVID-19. Across the whole study: Samples representing acute and convalescent COVID-19 were sourced from the United States, Italy and Spain. Sample material is recorded as cDNA or gDNA derived from T cells, B-cell-depleted T cells, or PBMCs.

Authors' analysis steps: Amplifying reference gene primers gave estimates of nucleated cell counts. Here immunoSEQ multiplex PCR was the method, and the copy in TCRdb shows in-frame clones only, minus some. V and J calls plus clone size are reproduced from that table; the DNA served to infer D and trimming. The sample yields about 190,000 clones, 65% to 85% seen once. Sequenced input: peripheral blood. This clonotype was sampled from a man aged 60-69 years with active or convalescent COVID-19.

The CDR3 is CASRLAGGGAQYF. Written as DNA, the CDR3 is TGTGCCAGCCGACTAGCGGGAGGGGGGGCCCAGTACTTC. V is TRBV12-3 or TRBV12-4 and J is TRBJ2-5; 14 bases are shared with TRBD2. The CDR3 extends over 13 amino acids. V dropped 8 bases and J dropped 9; count of bases not matched to a gene: 5.